This T cell receptor (beta chain) was identified in a study of human T cells and chemical hapten exposure. Time point meaning: patch test 1, 2 weeks after DPC sensitization. As to treatment: therapeutic diphenylcyclopropenone sensitization with weekly scalp DPC. Ahead of applying each patch test, blood was sampled. Germline assignment: CDR1 KGHSH and CDR2 LQKENI. Trimming took 2 bases from V and 0 from J, leaving 12 bases between them. This CDR3 is built from 16 residues. TCRdb re-called the RACE reads with MiXCR, one entry per CDR3 protein. The table has about 340,000 distinct CDR3 sequences, under 9% seen once; the top ten hold around 8.4%. Study results and caveats: Expanded TCR counts at PT1 were positively correlated with the patch test score. Significantly more large CDR3 similarity clusters arose among expanded TCRs than among controls. DPC sensitization produced no change in TCRs with frequency above 1 in 1000.

This clonotype has at least ten counts. The antigen remains unidentified. V usage is TRBV18 and J usage is TRBJ2-3; D call uncertain. The specimen comprised whole blood, sampled in connection with sensitization to the hapten diphenylcyclopropenone (DPC). The source of this sequence is a woman aged 18-35 years with alopecia areata. Some clones in this sample may be carry-over from other donors' samples. Here the CDR3 reads CASSPSQTLSTDTQYF. The CDR3 DNA reads as TGTGCCAGCTCACCATCTCAAACCCTTAGCACAGATACGCAGTATTTT.